This T cell receptor (beta chain) appears in the sequencing data of a study of blood T cell repertoires in COVID-19 (dated by TCRdb to about 2020). For the wider study: Samples from collaborators originated in the United States, Italy and Spain and spanned both the acute and convalescent phases of COVID-19. Subjects who had been exposed to COVID-19, were actively infected with it, or had recovered from it provided the deeply sampled blood TCRbeta repertoires that made up the dataset. The samples were drawn from the first 160 participants of the ongoing ImmuneRACE study and from over a thousand subjects provided by 6 global collaborators. Where HLA class I and class II types were available, the types were taken from metadata supplied by the sample provider, not from assay-based typing. The prospective study material was composed of cDNA or gDNA derived from T cells, B-cell-depleted T cells, or PBMCs. The repertoires were released in a freely available public database intended as a resource for research on the immune response to SARS-CoV-2. The sample metadata nearly always contained a de-identified subject ID, COVID-19 status, age in years and sex. Summary of the overall study and its limitations: The quantity of clinical and demographic metadata differed by source and by participant and was supplied without curation.

TCRbeta CDR3 regions were amplified from genomic DNA using the immunoSEQ Assay, a bias-controlled multiplex PCR. The original pipeline was this. The number of nucleated cells in each sample was estimated from the amplification of reference gene primers within the assay. To quantify the absolute abundance of each unique TCRbeta CDR3 rearrangement, sequence reads were collapsed and filtered. Productive Simpson clonality was computed per sample as the square root of Simpson's diversity index over productive rearrangements. As stored in TCRdb, this immuneACCESS dataset retains in-frame rearrangements with V and J assigned. A fraction of the clones does not appear; measured against another copy, unresolved V genes explain less than half of the discrepancy, and the remainder lacks a known reason. V, J and clone size derive from that table, while D and trimming were established from the DNA sequence. For this sample the table gives roughly 34,000 clones, of which approximately 91% were detected only once. Roughly 26% of the sample goes to the ten largest clones.

This clone counts as medium-sized (0.01 to 0.1%). Which antigen it targets is not known. No base quality values were provided; no much bigger clone lies one nucleotide off. The collaborating institutions used their own protocols to collect whole blood in K2EDTA tubes. For TCRbeta analysis, collaborators shipped samples in one of three forms: frozen whole blood, isolated PBMCs, or DNA extracted from either of those sample types. The sequencing sample was made of peripheral blood. The sequence came from a woman over 75 with active or convalescent COVID-19.

The sequence in DNA is TGTGCCAGCAGTGATTGGCGGGGGAGCTCCTACAATGAGCAGTTCTTC. Translated, this is CASSDWRGSSYNEQFF. Recombination linked TRBV25-1 to TRBJ2-1; TRBD2 matches 7 bases in the middle. V ends up 3 bases short and J 0 bases short, with an unmatched junction base count of 5. Including the terminal cysteine and phenylalanine, the CDR3 comprises 16 residues. Of the read, only the CDR3 DNA is kept; its 48 bases are in frame from base 1. The germline V gene gives CDR1 as MGHDK and CDR2 as SYGVNS. Outside the CDR3, residues come from the reference TRBV25-1 and TRBJ2-1 proteins, so the full variable domain is: EADIYQTPRYLVIGTGKKITLECSQTMGHDKMYWYQQDPGMELHLIHYSYGVNSTEKGDLSSESTVSRIRTEHFPLTLESARPSHTSQYLCASSDWRGSSYNEQFFGPGTRLTVL.